These T cell receptor beta chains were read from a single sample in a study of OX40 agonist ivuxolimab in advanced cancers. The repertoire was sequenced with immunoSEQ multiplex PCR; TCRdb's copy has only in-frame clones and lacks some. The data hold 74,000 or so clones, with around 86% observed a single time. Sequenced material: CD4+ or CD8+ T cells sorted from blood, taken in a trial of the OX40 agonist ivuxolimab. The receptors originated from an adult with an advanced solid tumor such as melanoma, head and neck, liver or kidney cancer. Each CDR3 is given with its conserved first and last residue. Fields, in order: J gene, V gene, clone size, D gene, CDR3 protein, CDR3 DNA. The D gene is left open where the match is weak. Size tells how often a clone was seen (once, few, many) or the class of an expanded clone, and some rows leave it out.

>TRBJ1-5|TRBV5-8|NA|NA
CASSFRRGGQPQHF
TGTGCCAGCAGCTTTCGGAGGGGCGGGCAGCCCCAGCATTTT
>TRBJ2-5|TRBV5-1|NA|TRBD2
CASSPSMLAGGWQETQYF
TGCGCCAGCAGCCCCAGTATGCTAGCGGGAGGGTGGCAAGAGACCCAGTACTTC
>TRBJ1-2|TRBV5-4|few|NA
CASSLEGRSYGYTF
TGTGCCAGCAGCTTGGAGGGCAGGAGCTATGGCTACACCTTC
>TRBJ2-1|TRBV9|NA|NA
CASSVVGTDNEQFF
TGTGCCAGCAGCGTAGTAGGGACGGATAATGAGCAGTTCTTC
>TRBJ1-2|TRBV5-5|NA|TRBD1
CASSKGQGGNGYTF
TGTGCCAGCAGCAAGGGACAGGGTGGAAATGGCTACACCTTC
>TRBJ1-5|TRBV29-1|NA|TRBD1
CSAGTGDQPQHF
TGCAGCGCAGGGACAGGGGATCAGCCCCAGCATTTT
>TRBJ1-5|TRBV2|once|NA
CASSDLGEKPQHF
TGTGCCAGCAGTGACCTGGGAGAAAAGCCCCAGCATTTT
>TRBJ1-1|TRBV7-6|NA|NA
CASSSHPGLQDNTEAFF
TGTGCCAGCAGCTCCCACCCGGGACTGCAAGACAACACTGAAGCTTTCTTT
>TRBJ2-5|TRBV2|NA|TRBD1
CATTRGLGQETQYF
TGTGCCACTACCAGGGGGCTGGGGCAAGAGACCCAGTACTTC
>TRBJ2-7|TRBV5-1|NA|NA
CASSLRGGEQYF
TGCGCCAGCAGCTTGAGAGGGGGAGAGCAGTACTTC
>TRBJ1-5|TRBV4-2|NA|NA
CASSRRGEGQPQHF
TGTGCCAGCAGCCGTCGAGGGGAAGGGCAGCCCCAGCATTTT
>TRBJ1-4|TRBV19|NA|TRBD1
CASSRDRWDEKLFF
TGTGCCAGTAGTCGGGACAGGTGGGACGAAAAACTGTTTTTT
>TRBJ1-1|TRBV29-1|NA|NA
CSVERDATEAFF
TGCAGCGTTGAGAGAGACGCGACTGAAGCTTTCTTT
>TRBJ2-1|TRBV4-1|NA|NA
CASSHEGPYSYNEQFF
TGCGCCAGCAGCCACGAGGGGCCCTACTCCTACAATGAGCAGTTCTTC
>TRBJ2-7|TRBV6-1|NA|TRBD2
CASSDEFLAGGNEQYF
TGTGCCAGCAGTGACGAATTTCTAGCGGGAGGAAACGAGCAGTACTTC
>TRBJ2-3|TRBV30|NA|TRBD2
CAWSVARGDPRLAGGSTDTQYF
TGTGCCTGGAGTGTTGCCCGAGGGGACCCTCGACTAGCGGGGGGGAGCACAGATACGCAGTATTTT